The 11 T cell receptor beta chains listed next were all sequenced from one sample in a study of T cells in Graves' hyperthyroidism and ophthalmopathy. The TCR beta CDR3 regions underwent amplification using RNA transcripts as the source. Primed by the HTBI set, a first-round RT-PCR was run on the TCR CDR3. TCRdb called the multiplex PCR reads again in MiXCR, with one record for every CDR3 protein. Of roughly 630,000 distinct CDR3 sequences in the sample, 15% to 18% were seen once. Material for sequencing was blood. The receptors originated from a woman aged 30 to 39 with Graves' hyperthyroidism.

This clonotype was observed at least ten times. The gene calls are TRBV5-1 and TRBJ2-7; no clear D. V lost 2 bases to trimming and J lost 3 bases, with 9 bases between them. The CDR3 is 13 amino acids. Germline lookup yields CDR1 SGHRS and CDR2 YFSETQ. CDR3 nucleotides: TGCGCCAGCAGCTTCAATCCGGGCTACGAGCAGTACTTC. Amino acid sequence: CASSFNPGYEQYF.

In its sample, this clonotype was seen many times. V usage is TRBV20-1 and J usage is TRBJ2-1, with D possibly being TRBD2 (5 bases). CDR3 length: 12 residues. Trimming left V 5 bases short and J 6 bases short, with 11 bases between. Germline CDR1 reads DFQATT; CDR2 reads SNEGSKA (reference sequence). Here the CDR3 DNA reads TGCAGTGCTCCCGGGGTCTCCAATGAGCAGTTCTTC. It yields the protein CSAPGVSNEQFF.

J is TRBJ2-1 and V is TRBV5-4; 8 nucleotides line up with TRBD1. V trimming: 4 bases; J trimming: 0 bases; junction bases outside the gene matches: 6. The CDR3 runs to 16 residues. CDR1 and CDR2 from the germline V gene are SGHNT and YYREEE (reference sequence). CDR3 sequence: CASSPRTGPSYNEQFF. The CDR3, as DNA: TGTGCCAGCAGCCCCCGGACAGGGCCCTCCTACAATGAGCAGTTCTTC.

This clonotype was recorded at least ten times. V usage is TRBV25-1 and J usage is TRBJ2-3; tentatively, D is TRBD1 (5 bases). Germline V gene data show CDR1 as MGHDK and CDR2 as SYGVNS. V was shortened by 0 bases and J by 2 bases, with 9 bases between the two germline ends. This CDR3 is built from 15 residues. The CDR3 reads CASSEYRGNTDTQYF. The DNA of the CDR3 is TGTGCCAGCAGTGAATATAGGGGAAACACAGATACGCAGTATTTT.

The CDR3 nucleotides read TGCGCCAGCATGAGCGATACGCAGTATTTT. Translated, it gives CASMSDTQYF. V usage is TRBV10-2 and J usage is TRBJ2-3; D is unclear. The CDR3 loop spans 10 amino acids. Trimming took off 7 bases at V and 6 bases at J, with 5 bases between the two ends. The germline V gene encodes CDR1 WSHSY and CDR2 SAAADI.

This clonotype was observed a handful of times. CDR3 loop: CASSRTQGSGNTIYF. In DNA, the CDR3 is TGTGCCAGCAGTAGGACACAGGGCTCTGGAAACACCATATATTTT. This chain uses TRBV6-2 or TRBV6-3 with TRBJ1-3; maybe TRBD1 (6 bases). The V end was cut by 5 bases, the J end by 0 bases, with 11 bases between. This CDR3 comprises 15 residues. Germline V gives CDR1 MNHEY, CDR2 SVGEGT.

Comment on this clonotype: A much larger clone differs from this one at a single base, so this may be a read error. This chain connects TRBV10-3 to TRBJ2-4; a possible D gene is TRBD1 (5 bases). Trimming stripped 6 bases from V and 1 base from J, with 13 bases between. CDR3 length: 15 residues. Looked up from germline, CDR1 is ENHRY and CDR2 is SYGVKD. The CDR3 nucleotides read TGTGCCATCAGCCGACCAGCAGGGGCCAAAAACATTCAGTACTTC. It translates to CAISRPAGAKNIQYF.

This clonotype was seen many times. The chain is built from TRBV28 and TRBJ2-7, with 8 positions matching TRBD1. The germline V gene encodes CDR1 MDHEN and CDR2 SYDVKM. CDR3 size: 15 residues. V lost 5 bases and J lost 2; bases outside the gene matches: 8. CDR3 sequence reads: CASSSQGAGPYEQYF. The CDR3 DNA sequence: TGTGCCAGCAGTAGCCAGGGGGCAGGCCCCTACGAGCAGTACTTC.

This clonotype was found many times. The rearrangement joins TRBV12-3 or TRBV12-4 to TRBJ2-1; 9 bases align to TRBD1. V was clipped by 5 bases and J by 4 bases; unmatched bases: 6. The CDR3 sequence is 15 residues long. The CDR3, as DNA: TGTGCCAGCAGTCAACAGGGGGCAGGGTACAATGAGCAGTTCTTC. Its protein is CASSQQGAGYNEQFF.

This clonotype has at least ten counts. This chain uses TRBV12-3 or TRBV12-4 with TRBJ1-5; possibly TRBD1 for D (5 bases). V lost 6 bases and J 9 bases, leaving 12 bases between the germline ends. CDR3 length: 12 residues. The CDR3 bases are TGTGCCAGCAGCGAACTGGGGGGGCCCCAGCATTTT. Protein sequence: CASSELGGPQHF.

This clonotype was seen repeatedly, ten times or more. The J gene is TRBJ2-1, the V gene TRBV12-3 or TRBV12-4; 9 bases fit TRBD2. This CDR3 contains 15 residues. The J segment lost 0 bases and the V segment lost 5 bases, leaving 2 bases of the junction unmatched. CDR3 coding DNA: TGTGCCAGCAGTCATAGCGGGGGCTCCTACAATGAGCAGTTCTTC. Residues: CASSHSGGSYNEQFF.